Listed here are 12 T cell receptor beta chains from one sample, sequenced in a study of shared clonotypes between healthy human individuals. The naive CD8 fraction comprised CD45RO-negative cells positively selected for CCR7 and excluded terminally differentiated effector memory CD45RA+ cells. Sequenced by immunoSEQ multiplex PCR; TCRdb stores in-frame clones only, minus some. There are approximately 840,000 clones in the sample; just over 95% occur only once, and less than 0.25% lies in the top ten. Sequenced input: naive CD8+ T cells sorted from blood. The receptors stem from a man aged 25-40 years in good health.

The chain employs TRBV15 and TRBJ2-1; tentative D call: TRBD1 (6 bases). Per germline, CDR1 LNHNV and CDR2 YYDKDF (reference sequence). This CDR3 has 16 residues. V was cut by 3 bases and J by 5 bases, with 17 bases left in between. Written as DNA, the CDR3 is TGTGCCACCAGCAGGGGGGCAGGGGTGATCAACAATGAGCAGTTCTTC. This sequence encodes CATSRGAGVINNEQFF.

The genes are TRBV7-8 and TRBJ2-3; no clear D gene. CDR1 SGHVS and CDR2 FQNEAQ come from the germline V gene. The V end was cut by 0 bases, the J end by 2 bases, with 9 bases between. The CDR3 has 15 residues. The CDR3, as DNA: TGTGCCAGCAGCTTAGCAGGCGGAACCACAGATACGCAGTATTTT. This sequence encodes CASSLAGGTTDTQYF.

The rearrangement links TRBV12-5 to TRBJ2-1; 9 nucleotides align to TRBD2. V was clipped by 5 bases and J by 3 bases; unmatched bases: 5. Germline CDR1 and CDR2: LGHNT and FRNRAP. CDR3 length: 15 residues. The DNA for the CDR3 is TGTGCTAGTGGTCCCATAGCGGGGGTCTACAATGAGCAGTTCTTC. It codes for CASGPIAGVYNEQFF.

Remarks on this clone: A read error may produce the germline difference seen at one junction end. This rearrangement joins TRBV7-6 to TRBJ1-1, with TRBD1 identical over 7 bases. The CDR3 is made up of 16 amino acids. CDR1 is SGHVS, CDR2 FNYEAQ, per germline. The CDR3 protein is CASTLYPGTENTEAFF. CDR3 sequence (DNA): TGTGCCAGCACCTTATATCCCGGGACAGAGAACACTGAAGCTTTCTTT.

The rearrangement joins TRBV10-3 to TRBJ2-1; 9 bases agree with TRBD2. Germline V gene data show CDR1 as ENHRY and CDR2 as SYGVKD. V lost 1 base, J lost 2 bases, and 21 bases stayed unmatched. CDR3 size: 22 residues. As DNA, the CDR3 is TGTGCCATCAGTGAGTTCTCGCGGGAGGGGCCAAGGATGGACCAACCCTACAATGAGCAGTTCTTC. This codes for CAISEFSREGPRMDQPYNEQFF.

The CDR3, as DNA: TGCGCCAGCAGATTAGTGGGGCACACCGGGGAGCTGTTTTTT. It encodes CASRLVGHTGELFF. The chain has TRBV4-3 and TRBJ2-2, with a possible D match to TRBD1 (5 bases). Germline assignment: CDR1 LGHNA and CDR2 YSLEER. Trimming took off 6 bases at V and 3 bases at J, with 11 bases between the two ends. This CDR3 contains 14 residues.

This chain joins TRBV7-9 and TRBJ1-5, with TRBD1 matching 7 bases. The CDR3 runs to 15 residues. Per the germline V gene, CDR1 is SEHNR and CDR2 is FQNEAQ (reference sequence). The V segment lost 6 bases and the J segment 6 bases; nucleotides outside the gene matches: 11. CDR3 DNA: TGTGCCAGCAGTTGGGGAGACAGGGCCGGTCAGCCCCAGCATTTT. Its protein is CASSWGDRAGQPQHF.

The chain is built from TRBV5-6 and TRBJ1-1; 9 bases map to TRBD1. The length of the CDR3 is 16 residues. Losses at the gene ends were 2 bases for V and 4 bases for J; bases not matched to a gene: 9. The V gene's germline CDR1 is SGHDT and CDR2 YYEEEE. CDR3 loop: CASSFGQGLMGTEAFF. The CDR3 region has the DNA TGTGCCAGCAGCTTTGGACAGGGGTTGATGGGCACTGAAGCTTTCTTT.

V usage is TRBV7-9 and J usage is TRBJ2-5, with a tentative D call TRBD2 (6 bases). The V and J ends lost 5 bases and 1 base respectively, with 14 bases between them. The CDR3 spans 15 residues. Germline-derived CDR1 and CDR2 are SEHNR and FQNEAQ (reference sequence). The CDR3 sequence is CASSPLSGPQETQYF. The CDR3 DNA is TGTGCCAGCAGCCCTCTTAGCGGTCCCCAAGAGACCCAGTACTTC.

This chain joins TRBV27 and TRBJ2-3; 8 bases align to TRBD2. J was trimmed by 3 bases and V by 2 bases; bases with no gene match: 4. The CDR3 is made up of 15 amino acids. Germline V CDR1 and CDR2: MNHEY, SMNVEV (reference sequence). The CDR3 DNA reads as TGTGCCAGCAGTTTACCGGGACTAGGAACAGATACGCAGTATTTT. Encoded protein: CASSLPGLGTDTQYF.

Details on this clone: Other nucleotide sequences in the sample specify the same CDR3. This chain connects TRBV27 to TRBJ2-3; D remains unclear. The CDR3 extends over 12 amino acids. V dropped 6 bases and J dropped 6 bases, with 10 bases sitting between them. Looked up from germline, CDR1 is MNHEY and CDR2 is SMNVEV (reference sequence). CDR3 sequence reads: CASSDIGDTQYF. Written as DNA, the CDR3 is TGTGCCAGCAGCGACATTGGGGATACGCAGTATTTT.

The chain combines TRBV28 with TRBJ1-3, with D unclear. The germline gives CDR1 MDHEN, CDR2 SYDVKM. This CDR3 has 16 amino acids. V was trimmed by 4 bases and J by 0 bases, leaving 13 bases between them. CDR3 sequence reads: CASSSPSYHSGNTIYF. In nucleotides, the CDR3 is TGTGCCAGCAGTTCCCCCTCTTACCACTCTGGAAACACCATATATTTT.